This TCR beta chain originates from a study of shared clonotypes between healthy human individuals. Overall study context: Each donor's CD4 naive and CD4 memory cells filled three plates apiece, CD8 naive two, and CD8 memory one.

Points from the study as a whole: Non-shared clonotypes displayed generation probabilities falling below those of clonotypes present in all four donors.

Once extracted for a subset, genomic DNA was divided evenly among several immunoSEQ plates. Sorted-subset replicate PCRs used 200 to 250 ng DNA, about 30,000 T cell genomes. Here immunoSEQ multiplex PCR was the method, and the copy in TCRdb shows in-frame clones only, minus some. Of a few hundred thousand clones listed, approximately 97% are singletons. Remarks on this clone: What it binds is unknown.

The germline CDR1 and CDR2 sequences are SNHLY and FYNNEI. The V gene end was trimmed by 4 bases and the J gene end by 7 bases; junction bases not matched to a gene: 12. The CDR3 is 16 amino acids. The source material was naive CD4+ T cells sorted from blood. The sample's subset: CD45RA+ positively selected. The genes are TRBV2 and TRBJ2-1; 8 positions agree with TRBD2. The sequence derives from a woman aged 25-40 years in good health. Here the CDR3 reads CASSGSVAGGLNEQFF. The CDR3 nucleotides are TGTGCCAGCAGTGGATCTGTGGCGGGAGGTTTGAATGAGCAGTTCTTC. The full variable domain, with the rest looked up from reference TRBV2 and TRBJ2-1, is EPEVTQTPSHQVTQMGQEVILRCVPISNHLYFYWYRQILGQKVEFLVSFYNNEISEKSEIFDDQFSVERPDGSNFTLKIRSTKLEDSAMYFCASSGSVAGGLNEQFFGPGTRLTVL.